Presented here are 2 T cell receptor beta chains from one specimen sequenced in a study of blood T cell repertoires in COVID-19. TCRdb's table, derived via immunoSEQ multiplex PCR, lists solely in-frame clones and lacks some. The table lists about 97,000 clones, roughly 89% of them singletons. Material for sequencing was peripheral blood. These receptors were taken from a woman aged 45-60 years with COVID-19, enrolled during active disease.

The table lists this clone with a count of one. The chain uses TRBV27 and TRBJ1-2; TRBD1 is a possible D gene (5 bases). CDR1 and CDR2 from the germline V gene are MNHEY and SMNVEV (reference sequence). Trimming cost V 3 bases and J 6 bases, with 14 bases left between them. The CDR3 is made up of 14 amino acids. The CDR3 sequence: CASSFEGEQDGYTF. The CDR3 DNA reads as TGTGCCAGCAGTTTCGAAGGGGAACAAGATGGCTACACCTTC.

The chain carries TRBV4-3 and TRBJ1-2, with a tentative D call TRBD1 (6 bases). Germline V gene lookup returns CDR1 LGHNA and CDR2 YSLEER. Between the trimmed V and J ends, which lost 2 bases and 7 bases, there was a span of 23 bases. This CDR3 has 17 residues. CDR3 sequence: CASSQRTGTRIRSGYTF. CDR3 DNA: TGCGCCAGCAGCCAACGGACCGGGACACGAATTAGGAGTGGCTACACCTTC.